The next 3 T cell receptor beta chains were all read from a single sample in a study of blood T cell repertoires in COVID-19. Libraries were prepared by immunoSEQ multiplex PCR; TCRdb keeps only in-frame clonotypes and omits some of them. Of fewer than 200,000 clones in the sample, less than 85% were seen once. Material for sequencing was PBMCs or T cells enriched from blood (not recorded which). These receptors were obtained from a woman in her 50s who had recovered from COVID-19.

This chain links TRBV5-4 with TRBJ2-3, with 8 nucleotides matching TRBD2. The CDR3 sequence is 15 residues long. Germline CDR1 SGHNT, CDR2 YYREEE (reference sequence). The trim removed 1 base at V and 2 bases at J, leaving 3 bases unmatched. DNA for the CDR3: TGTGCCAGCAGCTTGACTAGCGGATCCACAGATACGCAGTATTTT. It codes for CASSLTSGSTDTQYF.

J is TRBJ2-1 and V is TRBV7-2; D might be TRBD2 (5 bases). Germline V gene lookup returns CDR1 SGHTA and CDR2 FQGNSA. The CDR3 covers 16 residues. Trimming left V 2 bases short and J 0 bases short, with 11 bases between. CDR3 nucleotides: TGTGCCAGCAGCTTAAATACGGGGAGCTCCTACAATGAGCAGTTCTTC. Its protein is CASSLNTGSSYNEQFF.

The CDR3 DNA is TGTGCCAGCAGCCCGTCGGGGTCCCCAGATACGCAGTATTTT. It codes for CASSPSGSPDTQYF. The chain employs TRBV11-3 and TRBJ2-3, with D perhaps TRBD2 (5 bases). V lost 5 bases to trimming and J lost 4 bases, with 13 bases between them. In germline, CDR1 is SGHNT, CDR2 YENEEA. This CDR3 region has 14 residues. Based on the CDR3 plus reference TRBV11-3 and TRBJ2-3, the full variable domain is EAGVVQSPRYKIIEKKQPVAFWCNPISGHNTLYWYLQNLGQGPELLIRYENEEAVDDSQLPKDRFSAERLKGVDSTLKIQPAELGDSAVYLCASSPSGSPDTQYFGPGTRLTVL.